Sequencing of this T cell receptor (beta chain) was carried out in a study of chemoradiotherapy in HPV16-positive cancers. Notes on the study in general: In HPV16-positive patients, HPV-responsive T-cell expansion tracked better recurrence-free survival. Non-HPV-specific T cells did not expand in tumors during treatment, whereas candidate HPV-specific clones and E7-related motifs did.

This CDR3 has 14 amino acids. Only a few counts were recorded for this clone. Its target is not known. The assay was immunoSEQ multiplex PCR, and TCRdb's table has in-frame clones only and misses some. The sample holds some 10,000 clones, less than 75% seen once. The sample here was tumor tissue, taken from a patient who underwent chemoradiotherapy. The chain has TRBV12-2 and TRBJ2-2; the listed D gene, TRBD1, was not tested against the DNA. TRBV12-2 has pseudogene status. The source of this sequence is a human donor with HPV-associated anogenital cancer. The DNA for the CDR3 is TGTGCAAGTCGGATCTGCAGGTTTTGCGGGGAGCTGTTTTTT. Translating gives CASRICRFCGELFF.